This T cell receptor beta chain was obtained from a study of blood T cell repertoires in COVID-19. Turning to the study itself: Sites in the United States, Italy and Spain provided acute and convalescent COVID-19 samples. In each case, the material was cDNA or gDNA derived from T cells, B-cell-depleted T cells, or PBMCs.

As handled by the study authors: How many nucleated cells were present was estimated from reference gene primer amplification. The table came from immunoSEQ multiplex PCR; TCRdb's copy has only in-frame clones and leaves some out. The DNA gave D and trimming, while V, J and clone size come from that table. The sample includes approximately 180,000 clones, approximately 85% of them seen just once. The sequence derives from a man in his fifties or sixties with acute or convalescent COVID-19. The source material was peripheral blood.

The CDR3 region is CASTGTGYYEQYF. In nucleotides, the CDR3 is TGTGCCAGCACCGGGACAGGGTACTACGAGCAGTACTTC. The chain employs TRBV6-6 and TRBJ2-7; 9 bases line up with TRBD1. Looked up from germline, CDR1 is MNHNY and CDR2 is SVGAGI (reference sequence). The CDR3 is 13 residues long. After removal of 7 bases from V and 3 bases from J, the junction contained 4 bases not matched to a gene.